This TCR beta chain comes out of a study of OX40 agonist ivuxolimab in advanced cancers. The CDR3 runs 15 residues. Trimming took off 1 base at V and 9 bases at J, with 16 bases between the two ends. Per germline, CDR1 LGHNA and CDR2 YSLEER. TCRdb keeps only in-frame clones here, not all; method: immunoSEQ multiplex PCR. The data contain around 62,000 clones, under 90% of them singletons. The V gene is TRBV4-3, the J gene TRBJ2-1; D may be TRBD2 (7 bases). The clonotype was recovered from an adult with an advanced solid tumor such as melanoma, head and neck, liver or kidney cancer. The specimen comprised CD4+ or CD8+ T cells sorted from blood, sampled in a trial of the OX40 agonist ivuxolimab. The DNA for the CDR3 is TGCGCCAGCAGCCAAGTATGGGGGGGGCTGGGTGAGCAGTTCTTC. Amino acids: CASSQVWGGLGEQFF.